This note documents a single TCR beta chain sequence. Its antigen target is currently unknown. No much larger clone exists at a distance of one base, and base qualities are not known. The CDR3 runs 14 residues from the cysteine to the phenylalanine. The CDR3 DNA has 42 bases and is translated from base 1. CDR1 and CDR2 are read off the germline V gene as MDHEN and SYDVKM. The V and J ends are trimmed by 5 bases and 3 bases, leaving 11 bases between them. The trial excluded patients who had a history of autoimmune disease or were on systemic immunosuppression. In every dose cohort, peripheral blood was drawn for TCR sequencing at baseline, cycle 4 day 1, and cycle 7 day 1. Samples came from an open-label, multicenter, first-in-human phase I dose-escalation trial of ivuxolimab. The trial enrolled adults with locally advanced or metastatic head and neck squamous cell, hepatocellular, melanoma or renal cell carcinoma. Before TCR sequencing, CD4+ T cells and CD8+ T cells were sorted from peripheral blood as separate populations.

Genomic DNA was extracted from sorted cells for sequencing of the TCRbeta CDR3 region. The immunoSEQ Assay was used to sequence the TCRbeta CDR3 regions. In TCRdb, the immuneACCESS table is reduced to in-frame sequences with V and J assigned. These tables do not hold every clone; where another copy was compared, an unresolved V gene accounts for under half, and the others remain unexplained. The sample table contains 100,000 or so clones; only one count was recorded for roughly 84% of them. In total, the top ten clones hold less than 5% of the sample. This specimen comes from a study of OX40 agonist ivuxolimab in advanced cancers. For the study in its entirety: Ivuxolimab, which targeted the costimulatory receptor OX40 (CD134), was an agonistic, fully human IgG2 monoclonal antibody. Intravenous ivuxolimab was administered to patients every 2 weeks at six dose levels: 0.01, 0.1, 0.3, 1.5, 3 and 10 mg/kg. Of the roughly 53 patients in dose escalation, about 20 had hepatocellular carcinoma, about 15 had melanoma, 9 had renal cell carcinoma and 9 had head and neck cancer. In the dose-escalation cohort, 75% to 90% of patients were male, and the mean age was 60 years with a range of roughly 20 to 85. Patients were allowed to have had prior anti-PD-1, anti-PD-L1 or anti-CTLA-4 therapy, and 40% to 45% of the dose-escalation patients had previously received checkpoint inhibitors. Partial responses occurred in three dose-escalation patients, of whom one had hepatocellular carcinoma and two had cutaneous melanoma. Peripheral TCRbeta sequencing was intended to test whether TCR sequence diversity was altered and clonal T-cell expansion was caused by ivuxolimab. The paper covers the monotherapy dose-escalation part of the phase I ivuxolimab trial, which included N ≈ 54 patients.

The study at large found these results: In partial responders in the 0.1-3.0 mg/kg groups, normalized peripheral clonal expansion was found to be among the lowest, especially among CD8+ T cells. The antigen specificity of the peripheral T cells that underwent clonal expansion was not determined. At doses of 0.1 to 3.0 mg/kg, clonal expansion of both CD4+ and CD8+ T cells in blood was seen between baseline and week 6. After ivuxolimab, CD8+ T cells had more expanded clones than CD4+ T cells on average. Low levels of normalized T-cell clonal expansion were also seen in some nonresponding patients.

The TCR originated in an adult with an advanced solid tumor such as melanoma, head and neck, liver or kidney cancer. The sample consisted of CD4+ or CD8+ T cells sorted from blood, taken in a trial of the OX40 agonist ivuxolimab. The rearrangement joined TRBV28 to TRBJ1-3; confidence is insufficient to name the D gene. The nucleotides read TGTGCCAGCAGTCCATACGGGATTGGAAACACCATATATTTT. It translates to CASSPYGIGNTIYF.